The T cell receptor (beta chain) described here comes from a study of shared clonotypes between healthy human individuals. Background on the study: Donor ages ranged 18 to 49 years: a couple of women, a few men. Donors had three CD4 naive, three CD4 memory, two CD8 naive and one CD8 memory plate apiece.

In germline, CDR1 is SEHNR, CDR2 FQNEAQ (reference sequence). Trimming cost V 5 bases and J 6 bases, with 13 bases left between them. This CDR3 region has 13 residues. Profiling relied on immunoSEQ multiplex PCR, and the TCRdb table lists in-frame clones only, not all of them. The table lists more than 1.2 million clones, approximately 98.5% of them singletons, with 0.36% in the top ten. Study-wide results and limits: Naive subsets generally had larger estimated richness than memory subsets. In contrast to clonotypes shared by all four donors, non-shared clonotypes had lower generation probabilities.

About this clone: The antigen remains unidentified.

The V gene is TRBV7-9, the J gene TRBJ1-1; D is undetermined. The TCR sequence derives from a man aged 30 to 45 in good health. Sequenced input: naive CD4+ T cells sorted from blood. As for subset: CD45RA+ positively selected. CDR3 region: CASSVVSGAEAFF. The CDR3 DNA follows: TGTGCCAGCAGCGTAGTCTCCGGCGCTGAAGCTTTCTTT.